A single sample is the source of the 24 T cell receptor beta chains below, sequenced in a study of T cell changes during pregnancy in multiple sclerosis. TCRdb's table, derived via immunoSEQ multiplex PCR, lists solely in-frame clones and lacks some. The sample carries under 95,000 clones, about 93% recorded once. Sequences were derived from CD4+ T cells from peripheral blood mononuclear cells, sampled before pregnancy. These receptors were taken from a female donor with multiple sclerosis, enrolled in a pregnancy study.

Written as DNA, the CDR3 is TGTGCCAGTAGTTCACTAGCGGGTGGTAGCTACGAGCAGTACTTC. It encodes CASSSLAGGSYEQYF. V usage is TRBV19 and J usage is TRBJ2-7, with 9 positions matching TRBD2. CDR3 length: 15 amino acids. J lost 3 bases, V lost 5 bases, and 8 bases had no gene match. The V gene's germline CDR1 is LNHDA and CDR2 SQIVND (reference sequence).

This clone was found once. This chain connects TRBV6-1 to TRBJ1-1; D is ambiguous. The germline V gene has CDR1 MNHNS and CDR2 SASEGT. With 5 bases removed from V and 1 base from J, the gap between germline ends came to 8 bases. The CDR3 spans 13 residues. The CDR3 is CASSLGRNTEAFF. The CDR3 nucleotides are TGTGCCAGCAGTCTGGGGAGGAACACTGAAGCTTTCTTT.

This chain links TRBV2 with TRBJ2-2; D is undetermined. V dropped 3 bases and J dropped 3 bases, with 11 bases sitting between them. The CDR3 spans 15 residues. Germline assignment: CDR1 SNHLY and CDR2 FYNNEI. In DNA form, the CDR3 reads TGTGCCAGCAGTGATCTGGCGGTGGACACCGGGGAGCTGTTTTTT. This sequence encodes CASSDLAVDTGELFF.

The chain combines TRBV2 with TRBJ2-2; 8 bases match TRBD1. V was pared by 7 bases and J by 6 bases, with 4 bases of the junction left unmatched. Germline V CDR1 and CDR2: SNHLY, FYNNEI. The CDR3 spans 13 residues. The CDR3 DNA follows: TGTGCCAGCAAACGACAGGGGTCCGGGGAGCTGTTTTTT. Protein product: CASKRQGSGELFF.

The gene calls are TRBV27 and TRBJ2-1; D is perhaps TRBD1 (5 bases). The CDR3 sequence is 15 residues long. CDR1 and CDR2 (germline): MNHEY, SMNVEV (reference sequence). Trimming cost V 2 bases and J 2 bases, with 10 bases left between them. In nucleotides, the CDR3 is TGTGCCAGCAGTTTAGACAGTCTTCCCTACAATGAGCAGTTCTTC. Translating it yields CASSLDSLPYNEQFF.

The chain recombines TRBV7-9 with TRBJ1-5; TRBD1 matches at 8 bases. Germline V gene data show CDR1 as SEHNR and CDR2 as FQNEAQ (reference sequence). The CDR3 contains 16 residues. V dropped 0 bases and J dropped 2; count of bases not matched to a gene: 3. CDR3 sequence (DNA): TGTGCCAGCAGCTTAGCGACAGGGGTGGGCAATCAGCCCCAGCATTTT. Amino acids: CASSLATGVGNQPQHF.

Here the CDR3 DNA reads TGTGCCAGCAGCTTAGCAGCGGGGGGGCCGCGAGATACGCAGTATTTT. Protein product: CASSLAAGGPRDTQYF. The V and J genes are TRBV11-3 and TRBJ2-3; TRBD2 matches at 10 bases. There are 16 residues in the CDR3. After removal of 1 base from V and 5 bases from J, the junction contained 6 bases not matched to a gene. Per germline, CDR1 SGHNT and CDR2 YENEEA.

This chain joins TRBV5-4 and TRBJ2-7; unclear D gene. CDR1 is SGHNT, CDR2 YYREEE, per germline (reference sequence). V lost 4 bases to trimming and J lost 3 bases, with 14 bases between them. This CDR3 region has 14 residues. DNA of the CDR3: TGTGCCAGCAGCCCTACCGCTTCGGGCTACGAGCAGTACTTC. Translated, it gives CASSPTASGYEQYF.

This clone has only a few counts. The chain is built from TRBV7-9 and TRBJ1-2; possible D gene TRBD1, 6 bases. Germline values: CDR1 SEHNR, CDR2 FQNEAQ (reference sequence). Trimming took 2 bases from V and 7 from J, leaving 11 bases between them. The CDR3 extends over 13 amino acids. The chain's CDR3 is CASSLPQGTGYTF. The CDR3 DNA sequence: TGTGCCAGCAGCTTACCCCAGGGGACTGGCTACACCTTC.

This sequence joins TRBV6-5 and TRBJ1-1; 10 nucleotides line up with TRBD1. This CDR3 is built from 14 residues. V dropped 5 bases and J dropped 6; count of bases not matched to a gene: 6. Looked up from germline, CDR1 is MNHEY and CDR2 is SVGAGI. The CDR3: CASSQTGGLAEAFF. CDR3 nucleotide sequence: TGTGCCAGCAGTCAGACAGGGGGCTTAGCTGAAGCTTTCTTT.

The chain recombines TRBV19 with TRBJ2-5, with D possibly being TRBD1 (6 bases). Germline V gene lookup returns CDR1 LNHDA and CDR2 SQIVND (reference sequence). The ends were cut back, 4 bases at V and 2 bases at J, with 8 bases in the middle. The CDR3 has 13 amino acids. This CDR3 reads CASSKQGQETQYF. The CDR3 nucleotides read TGTGCCAGTAGTAAACAGGGTCAAGAGACCCAGTACTTC.

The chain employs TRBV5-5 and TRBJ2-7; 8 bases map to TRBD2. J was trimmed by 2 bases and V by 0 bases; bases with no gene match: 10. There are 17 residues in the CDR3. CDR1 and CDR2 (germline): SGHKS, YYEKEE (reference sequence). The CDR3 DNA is TGTGCCAGCAGCTTGGCCTTCAGGAGCGGGAGCGCCTACGAGCAGTACTTC. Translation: CASSLAFRSGSAYEQYF.

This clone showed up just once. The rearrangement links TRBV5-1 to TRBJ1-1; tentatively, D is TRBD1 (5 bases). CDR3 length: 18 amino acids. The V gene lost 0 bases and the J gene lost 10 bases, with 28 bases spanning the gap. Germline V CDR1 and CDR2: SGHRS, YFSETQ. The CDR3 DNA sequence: TGCGCCAGCAGCTTGGGCTTTCGGGGGGACGACCGACAGTGGGGAGCTTTCTTT. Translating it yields CASSLGFRGDDRQWGAFF.

The CDR3 reads CASSSDRGYGYTF. CDR3 in DNA: TGTGCCAGCAGCTCGGACAGGGGGTATGGCTACACCTTC. V gene TRBV7-9 combines with J gene TRBJ1-2; 10 nucleotides align to TRBD1. J was trimmed by 5 bases and V by 4 bases; bases with no gene match: 1. CDR1 and CDR2 (germline): SEHNR, FQNEAQ (reference sequence). The CDR3 contains 13 residues.

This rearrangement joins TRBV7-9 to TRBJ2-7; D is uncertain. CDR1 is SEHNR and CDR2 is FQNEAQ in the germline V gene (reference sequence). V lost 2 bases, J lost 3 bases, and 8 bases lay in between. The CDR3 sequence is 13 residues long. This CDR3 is CASSLRGFYEQYF. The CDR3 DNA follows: TGTGCCAGCAGCTTAAGAGGATTCTACGAGCAGTACTTC.

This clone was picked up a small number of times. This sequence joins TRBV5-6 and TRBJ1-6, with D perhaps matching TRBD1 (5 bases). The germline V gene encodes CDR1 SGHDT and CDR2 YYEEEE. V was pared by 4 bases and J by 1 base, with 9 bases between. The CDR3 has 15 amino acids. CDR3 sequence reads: CASSDGGSYNSPLHF. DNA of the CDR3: TGTGCCAGCAGCGACGGGGGGTCCTATAATTCACCCCTCCACTTT.

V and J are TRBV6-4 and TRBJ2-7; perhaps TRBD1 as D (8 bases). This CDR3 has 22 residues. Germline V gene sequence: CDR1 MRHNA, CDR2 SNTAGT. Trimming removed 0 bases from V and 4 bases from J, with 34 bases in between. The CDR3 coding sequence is TGTGCCAGCAGTGACTCGTCGGGACAGGCGACGCCGGCTAGCGGAGTGGGATACGAGCAGTACTTC. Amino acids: CASSDSSGQATPASGVGYEQYF.

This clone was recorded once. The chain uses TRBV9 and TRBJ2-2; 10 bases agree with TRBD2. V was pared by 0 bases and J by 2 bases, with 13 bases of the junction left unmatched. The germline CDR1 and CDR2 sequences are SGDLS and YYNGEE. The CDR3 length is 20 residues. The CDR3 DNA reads TGTGCCAGCAGCGTAGGGTTTCCAGAAGCGGGGGGGCTAAACACCGGGGAGCTGTTTTTT. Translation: CASSVGFPEAGGLNTGELFF.

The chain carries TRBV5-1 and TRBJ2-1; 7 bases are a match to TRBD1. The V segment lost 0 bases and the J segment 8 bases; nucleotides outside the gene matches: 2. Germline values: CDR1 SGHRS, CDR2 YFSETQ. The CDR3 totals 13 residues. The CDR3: CASSLDRGYEQFF. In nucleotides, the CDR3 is TGCGCCAGCAGCTTGGACAGGGGTTATGAGCAGTTCTTC.

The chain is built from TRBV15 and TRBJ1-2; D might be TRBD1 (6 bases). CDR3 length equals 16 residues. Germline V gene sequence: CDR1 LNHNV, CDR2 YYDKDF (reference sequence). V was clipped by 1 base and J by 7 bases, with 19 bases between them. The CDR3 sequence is CATSRAPRDTLSGYTF. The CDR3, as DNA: TGTGCCACCAGCAGAGCCCCCCGGGACACCCTCTCTGGCTACACCTTC.

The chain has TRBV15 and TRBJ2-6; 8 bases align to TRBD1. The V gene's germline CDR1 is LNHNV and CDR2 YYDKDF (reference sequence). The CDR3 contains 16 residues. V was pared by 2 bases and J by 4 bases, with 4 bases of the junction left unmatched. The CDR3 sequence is CATSRNRGSGANVLTF. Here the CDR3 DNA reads TGTGCCACCAGCAGAAACAGGGGGTCAGGGGCCAACGTCCTGACTTTC.

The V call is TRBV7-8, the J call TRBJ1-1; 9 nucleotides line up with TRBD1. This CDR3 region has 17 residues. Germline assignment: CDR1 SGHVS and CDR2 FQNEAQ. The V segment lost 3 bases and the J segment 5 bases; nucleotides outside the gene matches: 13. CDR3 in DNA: TGTGCCAGCAGCTTTAAAGTCGTGGTCGGGACAGGGACTGAAGCTTTCTTT. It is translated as CASSFKVVVGTGTEAFF.

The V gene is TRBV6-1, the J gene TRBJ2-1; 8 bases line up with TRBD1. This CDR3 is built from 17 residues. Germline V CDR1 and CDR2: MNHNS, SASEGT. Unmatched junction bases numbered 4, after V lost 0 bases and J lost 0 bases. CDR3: CASSEASGGPSYNEQFF. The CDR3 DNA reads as TGTGCCAGCAGTGAAGCCTCAGGGGGCCCCTCCTACAATGAGCAGTTCTTC.

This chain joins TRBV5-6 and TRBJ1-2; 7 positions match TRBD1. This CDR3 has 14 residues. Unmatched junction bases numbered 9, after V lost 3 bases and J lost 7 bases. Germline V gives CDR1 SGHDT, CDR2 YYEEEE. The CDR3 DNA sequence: TGTGCCAGCAGCTCGACAGGGCAAGGGTCTGGCTACACCTTC. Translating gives CASSSTGQGSGYTF.